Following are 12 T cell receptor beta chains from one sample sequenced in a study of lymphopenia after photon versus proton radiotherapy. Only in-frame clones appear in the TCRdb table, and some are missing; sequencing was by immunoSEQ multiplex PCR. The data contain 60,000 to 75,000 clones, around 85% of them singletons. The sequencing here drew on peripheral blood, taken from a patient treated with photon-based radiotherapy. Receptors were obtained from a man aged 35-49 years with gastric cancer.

In nucleotides, the CDR3 is TGTGCCAGCAGCTCGGGGGTTCCAGAGGAGCAGTACTTC. Protein: CASSSGVPEEQYF. V gene TRBV14 combines with J gene TRBJ2-7; D is perhaps TRBD2 (6 bases). There are 13 residues in the CDR3. V lost 5 bases and J 7 bases, leaving 15 bases between the germline ends. CDR1 and CDR2 (germline): SGHDN, FVKESK.

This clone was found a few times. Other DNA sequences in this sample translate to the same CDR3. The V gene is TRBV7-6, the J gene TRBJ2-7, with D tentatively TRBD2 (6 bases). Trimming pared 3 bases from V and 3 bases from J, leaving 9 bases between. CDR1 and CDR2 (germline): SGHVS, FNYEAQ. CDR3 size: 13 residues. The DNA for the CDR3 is TGTGCCAGCAGCTTCGGGAGTAGCTACGAGCAGTACTTC. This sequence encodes CASSFGSSYEQYF.

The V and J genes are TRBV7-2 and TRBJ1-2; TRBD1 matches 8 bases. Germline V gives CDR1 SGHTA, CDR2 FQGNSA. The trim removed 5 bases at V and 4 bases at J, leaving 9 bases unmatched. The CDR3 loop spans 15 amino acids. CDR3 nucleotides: TGTGCCAGCAGCCCCGCCGGGACAGGTCTCTATGGCTACACCTTC. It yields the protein CASSPAGTGLYGYTF.

The DNA of the CDR3 is TGTGCCAGCATCGAACAGCTGGGACCCTACGAGCAGTACTTC. It specifies CASIEQLGPYEQYF. V and J are TRBV6-1 and TRBJ2-7; D is tentatively TRBD1 or TRBD2 (5 bases each). The CDR3 is 14 residues long. In germline, CDR1 is MNHNS, CDR2 SASEGT. V lost 7 bases, J lost 2 bases, and 15 bases lay in between.

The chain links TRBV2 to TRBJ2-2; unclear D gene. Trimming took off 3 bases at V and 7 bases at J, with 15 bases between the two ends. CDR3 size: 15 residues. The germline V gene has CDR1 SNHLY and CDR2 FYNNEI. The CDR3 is CASSELEGYHGELFF. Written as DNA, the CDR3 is TGTGCCAGCAGTGAGTTAGAAGGGTATCACGGGGAGCTGTTTTTT.

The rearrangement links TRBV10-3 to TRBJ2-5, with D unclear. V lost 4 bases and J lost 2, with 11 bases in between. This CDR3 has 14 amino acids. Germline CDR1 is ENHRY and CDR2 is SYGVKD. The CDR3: CAISVGQDQETQYF. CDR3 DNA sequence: TGTGCCATCAGTGTCGGGCAGGATCAAGAGACCCAGTACTTC.

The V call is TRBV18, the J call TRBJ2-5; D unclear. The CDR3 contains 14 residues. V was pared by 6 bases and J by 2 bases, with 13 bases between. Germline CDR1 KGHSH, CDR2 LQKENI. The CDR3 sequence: CASSPRREQETQYF. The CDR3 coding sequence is TGTGCCAGCTCCCCTCGAAGAGAGCAAGAGACCCAGTACTTC.

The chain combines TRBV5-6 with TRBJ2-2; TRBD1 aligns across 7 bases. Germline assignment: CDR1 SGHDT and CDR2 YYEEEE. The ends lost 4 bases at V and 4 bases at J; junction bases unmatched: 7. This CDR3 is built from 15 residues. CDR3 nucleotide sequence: TGTGCCAGCAGCGCTACAGGGGCGGGCACCGGGGAGCTGTTTTTT. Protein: CASSATGAGTGELFF.

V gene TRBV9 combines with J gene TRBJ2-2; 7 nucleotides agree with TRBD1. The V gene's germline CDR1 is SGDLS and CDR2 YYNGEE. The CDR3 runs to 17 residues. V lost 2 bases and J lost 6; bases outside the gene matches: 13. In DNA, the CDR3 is TGTGCCAGCAGCGTCGCAGGGATTGACAGGGCTCCCGGGGAGCTGTTTTTT. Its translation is CASSVAGIDRAPGELFF.

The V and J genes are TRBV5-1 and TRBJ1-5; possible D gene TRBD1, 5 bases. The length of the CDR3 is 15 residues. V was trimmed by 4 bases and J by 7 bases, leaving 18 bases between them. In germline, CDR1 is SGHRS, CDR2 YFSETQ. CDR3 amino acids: CASSPGGLRDQPQHF. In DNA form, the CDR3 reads TGCGCCAGCAGCCCTGGCGGGCTCCGGGACCAGCCCCAGCATTTT.

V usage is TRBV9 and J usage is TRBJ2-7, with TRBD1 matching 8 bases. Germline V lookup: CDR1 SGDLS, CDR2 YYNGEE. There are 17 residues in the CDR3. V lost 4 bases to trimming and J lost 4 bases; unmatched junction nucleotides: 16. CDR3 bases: TGTGCCAGCAGCCCCCATCCTTCGGACAGGGATCCTTACGAGCAGTACTTC. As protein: CASSPHPSDRDPYEQYF.

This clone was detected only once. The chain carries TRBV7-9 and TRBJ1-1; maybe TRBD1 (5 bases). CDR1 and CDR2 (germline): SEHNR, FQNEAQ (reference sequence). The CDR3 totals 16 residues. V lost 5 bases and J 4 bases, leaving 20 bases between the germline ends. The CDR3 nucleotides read TGTGCCAGCAGCCCGTACCTTTTGACAGAAGGCACTGAAGCTTTCTTT. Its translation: CASSPYLLTEGTEAFF.